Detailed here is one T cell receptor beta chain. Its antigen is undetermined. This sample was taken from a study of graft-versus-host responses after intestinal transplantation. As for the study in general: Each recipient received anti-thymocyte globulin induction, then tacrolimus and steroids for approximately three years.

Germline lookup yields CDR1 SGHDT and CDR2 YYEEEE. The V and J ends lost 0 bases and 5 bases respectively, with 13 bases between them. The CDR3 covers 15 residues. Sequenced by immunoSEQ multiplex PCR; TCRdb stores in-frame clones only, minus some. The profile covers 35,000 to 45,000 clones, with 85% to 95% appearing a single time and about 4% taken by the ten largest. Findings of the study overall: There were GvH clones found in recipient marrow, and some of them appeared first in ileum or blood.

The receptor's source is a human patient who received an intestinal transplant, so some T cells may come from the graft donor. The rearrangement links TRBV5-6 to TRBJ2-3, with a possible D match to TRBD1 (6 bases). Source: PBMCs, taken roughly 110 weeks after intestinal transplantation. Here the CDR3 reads CASSLVRGGLDTQYF. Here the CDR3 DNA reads TGTGCCAGCAGCTTGGTTCGAGGGGGTCTAGATACGCAGTATTTT.